One and the same sample provided the 15 T cell receptor beta chains below, sequenced in a study of blood T cell repertoires in COVID-19. The assay was immunoSEQ multiplex PCR, and TCRdb's table has in-frame clones only and misses some. The sample carries fewer than 100,000 clones, 70% to 80% recorded once. Material for sequencing was peripheral blood. All receptors come from a human donor in a cohort sampled during active COVID-19.

This chain links TRBV7-9 with TRBJ2-1; no clear D gene. The CDR3 contains 12 residues. Germline V gene lookup returns CDR1 SEHNR and CDR2 FQNEAQ (reference sequence). The ends were cut back, 5 bases at V and 13 bases at J, with 15 bases in the middle. CDR3 sequence: CASSPLTQVQFF. In DNA, the CDR3 is TGTGCCAGCAGCCCCTTGACACAAGTACAGTTCTTC. Full variable domain (rest looked up from reference TRBV7-9 and TRBJ2-1): DTGVSQNPRHKITKRGQNVTFRCDPISEHNRLYWYRQTLGQGPEFLTYFQNEAQLEKSRLLSDRFSAERPKGSFSTLEIQRTEQGDSAMYLCASSPLTQVQFFGPGTRLTVL.

The sample holds a few counts of this clone. The gene calls are TRBV3-1 (or the pseudogene TRBV3-2) and TRBJ2-3; weak D call: TRBD1 (6 bases). CDR3 length: 15 amino acids. Per germline, CDR1 LGHDT and CDR2 YNNKEL (reference sequence). Between the trimmed V and J ends, which lost 0 bases and 4 bases, there was a span of 11 bases. CDR3 nucleotides: TGTGCCAGCAGCCAAGAGGGCAGGGGCCCAGATACGCAGTATTTT. As protein: CASSQEGRGPDTQYF.

This sequence joins TRBV6-2 or TRBV6-3 and TRBJ2-7, with D possibly being TRBD2 (6 bases). V was trimmed by 2 bases and J by 3 bases, leaving 11 bases between them. The germline V gene has CDR1 MNHEY and CDR2 SVGEGT. The CDR3 spans 14 residues. The CDR3 loop reads CASSYTRDDYEQYF. CDR3 bases: TGTGCCAGCAGTTACACGCGGGACGACTACGAGCAGTACTTC.

This clone was observed a handful of times. The chain has TRBV28 and TRBJ2-7; 7 bases match TRBD1. Germline CDR1 and CDR2: MDHEN and SYDVKM. CDR3 size: 14 residues. V shed 6 bases, J shed 5 bases, and the junction held 10 bases outside the gene matches. CDR3 in DNA: TGTGCCAGCAGGCCGGGACAGCGCTTCGACGAGCAGTACTTC. It translates to CASRPGQRFDEQYF.

The genes are TRBV7-6 and TRBJ2-7; 7 nucleotides match TRBD1. Germline V gene sequence: CDR1 SGHVS, CDR2 FNYEAQ. CDR3 size: 13 residues. V shed 2 bases and J 4 bases; nucleotides not matched to a gene: 2. The CDR3 sequence is CASSLNRGYEQYF. Here the CDR3 DNA reads TGTGCCAGCAGCTTAAACAGGGGTTACGAGCAGTACTTC. The full variable domain, with the rest looked up from reference TRBV7-6 and TRBJ2-7, is GAGVSQSPRYKVTKRGQDVALRCDPISGHVSLYWYRQALGQGPEFLTYFNYEAQQDKSGLPNDRFSAERPEGSISTLTIQRTEQRDSAMYRCASSLNRGYEQYFGPGTRLTVT.

The rearrangement joins TRBV6-5 to TRBJ1-2; 7 bases match TRBD1. Losses at the gene ends were 2 bases for V and 3 bases for J; bases not matched to a gene: 9. The CDR3 is made up of 16 amino acids. CDR1 and CDR2 (germline): MNHEY, SVGAGI. The CDR3 sequence is CASSYTLRQGDYGYTF. The CDR3, as DNA: TGTGCCAGCAGTTACACCCTCCGCCAGGGGGACTATGGCTACACCTTC.

The chain uses TRBV4-1 and TRBJ1-5; the match to TRBD1 covers 11 bases. The germline gives CDR1 MGHRA, CDR2 YSYEKL. Unmatched junction bases numbered 8, after V lost 2 bases and J lost 8 bases. The CDR3 loop spans 16 amino acids. In DNA, the CDR3 is TGCGCCAGCAGCCAAAAAAGGACAGGGGGCTTGGAGCCCCAGCATTTT. Translation gives CASSQKRTGGLEPQHF.

The rearrangement links TRBV2 to TRBJ2-5; D is undetermined. The CDR3 sequence is 15 residues long. CDR1 SNHLY and CDR2 FYNNEI come from the germline V gene. V gave up 3 bases and J gave up 1 base, with 12 bases separating them. The CDR3 bases are TGTGCCAGCAGTGAGGCTGGCACATCCCAAGAGACCCAGTACTTC. This gives the protein CASSEAGTSQETQYF.

The chain is built from TRBV5-6 and TRBJ1-1, with D unresolved. CDR3 length equals 16 residues. Germline CDR1 reads SGHDT; CDR2 reads YYEEEE. V lost 4 bases, J lost 0 bases, and 16 bases lay in between. CDR3 DNA: TGTGCCAGCAGCCACTTCACAGCAGTCATGAACACTGAAGCTTTCTTT. Its translation is CASSHFTAVMNTEAFF.

This chain links TRBV6-5 with TRBJ2-7, with a possible D match to TRBD1 (5 bases). The V gene's germline CDR1 is MNHEY and CDR2 SVGAGI. Trimming took 0 bases from V and 4 from J, leaving 10 bases between them. CDR3 length: 14 residues. The CDR3 DNA reads TGTGCCAGCAGTTACTCGGGCAGGGTTTACGAGCAGTACTTC. This encodes CASSYSGRVYEQYF.

V and J are TRBV29-1 and TRBJ1-1; possible D gene TRBD1, 5 bases. The CDR3 extends over 12 amino acids. Germline loops: CDR1 SQVTM, CDR2 ANQGSEA. The V gene lost 7 bases and the J gene lost 7 bases, with 16 bases spanning the gap. CDR3 residues: CSAVRDPGEAFF. CDR3 in DNA: TGCAGCGCAGTGCGGGACCCGGGTGAAGCTTTCTTT.

This clone was seen a handful of times. The chain has TRBV19 and TRBJ1-1, with no clear D. The germline CDR1 and CDR2 sequences are LNHDA and SQIVND (reference sequence). CDR3 size: 14 residues. V gave up 2 bases and J gave up 3 bases, with 10 bases separating them. In DNA form, the CDR3 reads TGTGCCAGTAGTATAAGAGGCGGGGACACTGAAGCTTTCTTT. Translation: CASSIRGGDTEAFF. Full variable domain (outside the CDR3, taken from reference TRBV19 and TRBJ1-1): DGGITQSPKYLFRKEGQNVTLSCEQNLNHDAMYWYRQDPGQGLRLIYYSQIVNDFQKGDIAEGYSVSREKKESFPLTVTSAQKNPTAFYLCASSIRGGDTEAFFGQGTRLTVV.

The chain couples TRBV29-1 to TRBJ1-2, with D unresolved. Germline loops: CDR1 SQVTM, CDR2 ANQGSEA. With 3 bases removed from V and 1 base from J, the gap between germline ends came to 6 bases. The CDR3 runs 12 residues. CDR3 region: CSVDQVNYGYTF. The CDR3, as DNA: TGCAGCGTTGACCAGGTTAACTATGGCTACACCTTC. The full variable domain, completed using reference TRBV29-1 and TRBJ1-2, is SAVISQKPSRDICQRGTSLTIQCQVDSQVTMMFWYRQQPGQSLTLIATANQGSEATYESGFVIDKFPISRPNLTFSTLTVSNMSPEDSSIYLCSVDQVNYGYTFGSGTRLTVV.

This clone was seen a handful of times. The genes are TRBV6-5 and TRBJ1-2; 10 nucleotides agree with TRBD1. The V segment lost 8 bases and the J segment 6 bases; nucleotides outside the gene matches: 6. This CDR3 comprises 13 residues. Germline V gene lookup returns CDR1 MNHEY and CDR2 SVGAGI. The CDR3 DNA reads TGTGCCAGCGGGGACAGGGGTAGGGATGGCTACACCTTC. This codes for CASGDRGRDGYTF.

The rearrangement links TRBV7-8 to TRBJ1-5, with D possibly matching TRBD1 (5 bases). The CDR3 has 18 residues. Germline V gene sequence: CDR1 SGHVS, CDR2 FQNEAQ. V lost 5 bases to trimming and J lost 0 bases, with 20 bases between them. CDR3 DNA: TGTGCCAGCAGCCCCCAGGTCCTGGGGCCGATTAGCAATCAGCCCCAGCATTTT. Encoded protein: CASSPQVLGPISNQPQHF.